The 5 T cell receptor beta chains listed next were all sequenced from one sample in a study of blood T cell repertoires in COVID-19. Method: immunoSEQ multiplex PCR; TCRdb's copy keeps in-frame clones and lacks some. The table records 500,000 to 600,000 clones, 70% to 90% of them present only once. The sequencing input was peripheral blood. The receptors come from a woman in her fifties or sixties with COVID-19, enrolled during active disease.

The chain has TRBV11-2 and TRBJ1-4; D remains ambiguous. Germline V lookup: CDR1 SGHAT, CDR2 FQNNGV. V lost 5 bases and J lost 10, with 17 bases in between. The CDR3 length is 14 residues. As DNA, the CDR3 is TGTGCCAGCAGCGAGGTTGTTGGGTTTGGAAAACTGTTTTTT. It is translated as CASSEVVGFGKLFF.

The gene calls are TRBV7-9 and TRBJ1-2; no definite D call. Germline CDR1 and CDR2: SEHNR and FQNEAQ (reference sequence). CDR3 length equals 15 residues. The germline V and J ends were trimmed by 1 base and 1 base, with 10 bases remaining between them. In nucleotides, the CDR3 is TGTGCCAGCAGCTTAGGCGCAAACTATAACTATGGCTACACCTTC. Amino acids: CASSLGANYNYGYTF.

The chain employs TRBV5-6 and TRBJ1-5; perhaps TRBD1 as D (5 bases). Trimming cost V 4 bases and J 6 bases, with 17 bases left between them. Germline values: CDR1 SGHDT, CDR2 YYEEEE. The CDR3 contains 15 residues. CDR3 bases: TGTGCCAGCAGCCAGAGGGCGGGGCCCGGTCAGCCCCAGCATTTT. Its protein is CASSQRAGPGQPQHF.

The chain carries TRBV14 and TRBJ1-6; D not resolved. V was trimmed by 4 bases and J by 7 bases, leaving 8 bases between them. This CDR3 has 13 amino acids. The germline gives CDR1 SGHDN, CDR2 FVKESK. The CDR3 spells CASSLSSNSPLHF. Here the CDR3 DNA reads TGTGCCAGCAGCCTTTCGTCGAATTCACCCCTCCACTTT.

V usage is TRBV5-4 and J usage is TRBJ1-5; no definite D call. Per the germline V gene, CDR1 is SGHNT and CDR2 is YYREEE (reference sequence). The CDR3 has 13 amino acids. The V gene lost 0 bases and the J gene lost 6 bases, with 7 bases spanning the gap. In nucleotides, the CDR3 is TGTGCCAGCAGCTTGGATCTAGGTCAGCCCCAGCATTTT. Translated, it gives CASSLDLGQPQHF.